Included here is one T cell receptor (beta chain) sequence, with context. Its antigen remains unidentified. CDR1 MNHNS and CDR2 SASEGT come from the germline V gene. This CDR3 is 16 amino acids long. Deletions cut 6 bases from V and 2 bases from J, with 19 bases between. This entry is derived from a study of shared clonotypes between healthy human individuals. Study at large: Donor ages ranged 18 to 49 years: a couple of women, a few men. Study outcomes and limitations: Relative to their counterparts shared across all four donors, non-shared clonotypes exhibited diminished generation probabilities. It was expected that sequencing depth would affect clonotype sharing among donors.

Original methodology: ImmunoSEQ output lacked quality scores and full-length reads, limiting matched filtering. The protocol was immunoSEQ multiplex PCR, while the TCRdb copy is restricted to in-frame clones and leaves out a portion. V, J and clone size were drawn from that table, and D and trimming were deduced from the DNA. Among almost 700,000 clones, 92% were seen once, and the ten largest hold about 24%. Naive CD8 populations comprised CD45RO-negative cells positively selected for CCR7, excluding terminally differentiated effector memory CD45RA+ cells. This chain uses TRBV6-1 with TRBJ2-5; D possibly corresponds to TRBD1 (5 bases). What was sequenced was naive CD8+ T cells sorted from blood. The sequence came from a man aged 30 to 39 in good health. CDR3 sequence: CASRESDGREQETQYF. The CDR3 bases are TGTGCCAGCAGGGAATCGGATGGCAGGGAACAAGAGACCCAGTACTTC.